This T cell receptor (beta chain) was sequenced in a study of graft-versus-host responses after intestinal transplantation. As for the study in general: All of the recipients had induction that used anti-thymocyte globulin, then tacrolimus and steroids for approximately 3 years. Study-wide findings and caveats: Among recipient marrow samples, GvH clones were found; some appeared first in ileum or blood. The study found high graft-versus-host to host-versus-graft clonal ratios in allografts of patients with graft-donor T cell macrochimerism. Early post-transplant HvG declines tracked with peak circulating GvH clone levels.

Sequencing used immunoSEQ multiplex PCR; TCRdb keeps in-frame clones, though not all of them. The sample lists 20,000 to 30,000 clones, 70% to 90% occurring once. Concerning this clone itself: Its matching antigen is unknown.

Germline V gene lookup returns CDR1 SGHDT and CDR2 YYEEEE. Trimming cost V 2 bases and J 0 bases, with 9 bases left between them. The CDR3 is made up of 14 amino acids. The receptor was isolated from a human patient who received an intestinal transplant, so some T cells may come from the graft donor. Specimen: PBMCs, collected around 14 months after intestinal transplant. The V call is TRBV5-6, the J call TRBJ2-7, with D tentatively TRBD1 (6 bases). The CDR3 DNA is TGTGCCAGCAGCTTCTGGACAGACTCCTACGAGCAGTACTTC. Translation: CASSFWTDSYEQYF.